This T cell receptor beta chain was captured by sequencing in a study of Ad26.COV2.S vaccination and SARS-CoV-2 variants. About the study: Donor allocation was to the COV1001 Ad26.COV2.S trial arm. Intramuscular Ad26.COV2.S doses were given once or twice, 56 days apart.

The CDR3 length is 15 residues. The germline V and J ends were trimmed by 3 bases and 6 bases, with 15 bases remaining between them. The V gene's germline CDR1 is WNHNN and CDR2 SYGVQD (reference sequence). Sequencing used immunoSEQ multiplex PCR; TCRdb keeps in-frame clones, though not all of them. The sample contains approximately 360,000 clones, about 80% of which appear only once. Stated treatment: approximately 18 received Ad26.COV2.S at low or high dose, single or two shots; 5 received placebo; per-sample allocation not given. It was on day 63 after the first vaccine or placebo injection that samples were taken.

This clonotype originated in a person between 18 and 60 years old who received the Ad26.COV2.S COVID-19 vaccine or a placebo. V and J are TRBV10-1 and TRBJ2-1, with D maybe TRBD2 (5 bases). Sequencing used peripheral blood, obtained in a trial of Ad26.COV2.S vaccine versus placebo. CDR3 sequence reads: CASSDSGAGRNEQFF. CDR3 DNA sequence: TGCGCCAGCAGTGATTCGGGTGCGGGTCGCAATGAGCAGTTCTTC.